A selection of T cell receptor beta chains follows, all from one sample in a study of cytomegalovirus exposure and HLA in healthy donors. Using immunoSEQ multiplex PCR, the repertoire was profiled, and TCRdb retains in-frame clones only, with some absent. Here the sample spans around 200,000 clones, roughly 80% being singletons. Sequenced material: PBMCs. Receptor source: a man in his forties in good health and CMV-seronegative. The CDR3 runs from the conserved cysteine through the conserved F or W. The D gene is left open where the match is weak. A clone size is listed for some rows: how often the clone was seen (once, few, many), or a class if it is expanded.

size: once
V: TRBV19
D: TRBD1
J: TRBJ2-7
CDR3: CASSTGQSTYEQYF
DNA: TGTGCCAGTAGTACGGGACAGTCAACCTACGAGCAGTACTTC

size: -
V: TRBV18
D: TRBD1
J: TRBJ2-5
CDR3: CASSRDRGTQETQYF
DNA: TGTGCCAGCTCACGGGACAGGGGTACCCAAGAGACCCAGTACTTC

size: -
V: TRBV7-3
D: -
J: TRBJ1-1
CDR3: CASSSGQPNTEAFF
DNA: TGTGCCAGCAGCTCCGGACAGCCGAACACTGAAGCTTTCTTT

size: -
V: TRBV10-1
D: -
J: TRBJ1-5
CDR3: CASSDSLSQPQHF
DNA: TGCGCCAGCAGTGATTCATTGAGTCAGCCCCAGCATTTT

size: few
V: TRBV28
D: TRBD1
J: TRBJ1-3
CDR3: CASSRGQAGYGNTIYF
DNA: TGTGCCAGCAGTCGCGGACAGGCTGGTTATGGAAACACCATATATTTT

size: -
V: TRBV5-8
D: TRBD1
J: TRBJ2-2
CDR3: CASSSATGVTTGELFF
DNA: TGTGCCAGCAGCTCGGCGACAGGGGTTACCACCGGGGAGCTGTTTTTT

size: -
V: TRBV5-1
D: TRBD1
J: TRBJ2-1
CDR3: CASSSTGGSSYNEQFF
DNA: TGCGCCAGCAGCTCAACAGGGGGCAGCTCCTACAATGAGCAGTTCTTC

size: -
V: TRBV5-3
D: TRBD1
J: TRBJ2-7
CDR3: CARSLSRDSYEQYF
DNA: TGTGCCAGAAGCCTAAGCCGGGACAGCTACGAGCAGTACTTC

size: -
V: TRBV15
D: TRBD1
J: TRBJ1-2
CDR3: CATNLDRGIRGYTF
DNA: TGTGCCACCAACCTGGACAGGGGCATACGAGGCTACACCTTC

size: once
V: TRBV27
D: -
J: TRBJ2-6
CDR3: CASSPTVSGANVLTF
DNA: TGTGCCAGCAGCCCGACAGTCTCTGGGGCCAACGTCCTGACTTTC

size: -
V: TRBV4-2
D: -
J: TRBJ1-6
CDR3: CASSQGQNSPLHF
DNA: TGTGCCAGCAGCCAAGGTCAGAATTCACCCCTCCACTTT

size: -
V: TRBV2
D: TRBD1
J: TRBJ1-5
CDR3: CASSVGGTAGNQPQHF
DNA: TGTGCCAGCAGTGTAGGGGGGACAGCGGGCAATCAGCCCCAGCATTTT

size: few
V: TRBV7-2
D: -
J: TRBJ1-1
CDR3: CASSLTGKNTEAFF
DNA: TGTGCCAGCAGCTTAACAGGAAAGAACACTGAAGCTTTCTTT

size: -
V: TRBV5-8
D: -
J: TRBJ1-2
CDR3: CASSLVRGYTF
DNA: TGTGCCAGCAGCTTGGTACGGGGCTACACCTTC

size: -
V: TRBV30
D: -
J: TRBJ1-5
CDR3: CAWSDRFNQPQHF
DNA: TGTGCCTGGAGTGATCGGTTTAATCAGCCCCAGCATTTT

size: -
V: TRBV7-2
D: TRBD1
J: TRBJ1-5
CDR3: CASSAIDRDTYSNQPQHF
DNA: TGTGCCAGCAGCGCAATCGACAGGGATACTTATAGCAATCAGCCCCAGCATTTT

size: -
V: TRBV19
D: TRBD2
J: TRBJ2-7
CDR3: CASSIWSGSYEQYF
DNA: TGTGCCAGTAGTATATGGAGCGGGAGCTACGAGCAGTACTTC

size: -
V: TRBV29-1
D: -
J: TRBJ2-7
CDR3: CSVSAGLTYEQYF
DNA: TGCAGCGTTTCAGCGGGTTTAACCTACGAGCAGTACTTC

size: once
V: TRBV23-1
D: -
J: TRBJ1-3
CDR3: CASSPLGVSGNTIYF
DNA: TGCGCCAGCAGTCCCTTAGGGGTCTCTGGAAACACCATATATTTT

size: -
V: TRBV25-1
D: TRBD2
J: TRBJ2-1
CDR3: CASSETSGSNYNEQFF
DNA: TGTGCCAGCAGTGAGACTAGCGGGAGCAATTACAATGAGCAGTTCTTC

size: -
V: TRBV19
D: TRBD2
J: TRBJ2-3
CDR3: CASSPGLAADTQYF
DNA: TGTGCCAGTAGTCCAGGACTAGCCGCAGATACGCAGTATTTT

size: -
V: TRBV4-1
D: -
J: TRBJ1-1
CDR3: CASSQEEGGGTEAFF
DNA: TGCGCCAGCAGCCAAGAAGAAGGGGGGGGAACTGAAGCTTTCTTT

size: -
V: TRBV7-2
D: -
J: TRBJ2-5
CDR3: CASSFASASGETQYF
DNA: TGTGCCAGCAGCTTTGCCAGCGCGTCGGGGGAGACCCAGTACTTC

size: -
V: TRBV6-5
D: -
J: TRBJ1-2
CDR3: CASSYSARGNGYTF
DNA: TGTGCCAGCAGTTACTCGGCCAGGGGAAATGGCTACACCTTC

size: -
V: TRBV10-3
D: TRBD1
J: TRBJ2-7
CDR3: CATTADGQGEQYF
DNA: TGTGCCACAACGGCGGACGGACAGGGCGAGCAGTACTTC

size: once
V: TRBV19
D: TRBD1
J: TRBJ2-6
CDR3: CASSIRAGGTGANVLTF
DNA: TGTGCCAGTAGTATCAGGGCAGGGGGTACGGGGGCCAACGTCCTGACTTTC

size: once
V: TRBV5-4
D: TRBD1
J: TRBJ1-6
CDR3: CASSLGGADSPLHF
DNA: TGTGCCAGCAGCCTAGGGGGCGCGGATTCACCCCTCCACTTT

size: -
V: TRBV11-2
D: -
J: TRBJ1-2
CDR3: CASSFNSNYGYTF
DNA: TGTGCCAGCAGCTTTAACAGTAACTATGGCTACACCTTC

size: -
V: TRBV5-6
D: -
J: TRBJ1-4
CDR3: CASSGPQEKLFF
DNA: TGTGCCAGCAGCGGTCCTCAGGAAAAACTGTTTTTT

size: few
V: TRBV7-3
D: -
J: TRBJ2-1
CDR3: CASSVTSIARSEQFF
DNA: TGTGCCAGCAGCGTAACTAGCATTGCTAGGAGTGAGCAGTTCTTC

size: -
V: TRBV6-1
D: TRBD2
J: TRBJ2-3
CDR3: CASSVREGTDTQYF
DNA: TGTGCCAGCAGTGTCAGGGAGGGAACAGATACGCAGTATTTT

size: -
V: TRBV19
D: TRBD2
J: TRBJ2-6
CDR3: CASSARGGAGSGANVLTF
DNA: TGTGCCAGTAGTGCCCGGGGGGGGGCAGGCTCTGGGGCCAACGTCCTGACTTTC

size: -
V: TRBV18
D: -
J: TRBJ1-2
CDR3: CASSPDGGARGYTF
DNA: TGTGCCAGCTCACCAGATGGAGGGGCGCGTGGCTACACCTTC

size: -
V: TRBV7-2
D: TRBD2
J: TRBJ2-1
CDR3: CASSRTSNEQFF
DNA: TGTGCCAGCAGCCGGACTAGCAATGAGCAGTTCTTC

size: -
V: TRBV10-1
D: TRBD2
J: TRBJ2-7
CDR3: CASSSVRASGRREQYF
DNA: TGCGCCAGCAGTTCTGTTCGAGCTAGCGGGAGAAGGGAGCAGTACTTC

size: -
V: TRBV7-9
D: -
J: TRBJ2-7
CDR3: CASSSTYYEQYF
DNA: TGTGCCAGCAGCTCGACTTACTACGAGCAGTACTTC

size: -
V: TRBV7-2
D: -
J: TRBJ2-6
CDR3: CASSLGQRLSGANVLTF
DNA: TGTGCCAGCAGCTTAGGGCAGAGACTCTCTGGGGCCAACGTCCTGACTTTC

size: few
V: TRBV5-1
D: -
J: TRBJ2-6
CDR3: CASSLDYGANVLTF
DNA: TGCGCCAGCAGCTTGGATTATGGGGCCAACGTCCTGACTTTC

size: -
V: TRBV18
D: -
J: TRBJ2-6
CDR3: CASSYSGANVLTF
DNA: TGTGCCAGCTCATACTCTGGGGCCAACGTCCTGACTTTC

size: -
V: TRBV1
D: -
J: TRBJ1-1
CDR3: CTSSQDRQGDNTEAFF
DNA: TGCACCAGCAGCCAAGATAGGCAGGGGGACAACACTGAAGCTTTCTTT

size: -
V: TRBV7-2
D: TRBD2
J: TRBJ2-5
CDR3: CASSLALRLAAQYF
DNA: TGTGCCAGCAGCTTAGCGTTGAGACTAGCGGCCCAGTACTTC

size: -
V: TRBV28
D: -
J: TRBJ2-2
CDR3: CASSSSTGELFF
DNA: TGTGCCAGCAGTTCTTCTACCGGGGAGCTGTTTTTT

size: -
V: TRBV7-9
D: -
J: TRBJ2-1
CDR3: CASSEQGWRLYNEQFF
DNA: TGTGCCAGCAGCGAACAGGGTTGGCGTCTTTACAATGAGCAGTTCTTC

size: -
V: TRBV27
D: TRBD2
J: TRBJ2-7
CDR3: CASSPGLEIHEQYF
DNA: TGTGCCAGCAGTCCTGGACTAGAAATCCACGAGCAGTACTTC

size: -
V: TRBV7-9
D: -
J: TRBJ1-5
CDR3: CSSSPTGYSNQPQHF
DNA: TGTTCCAGCAGCCCAACAGGGTATAGCAATCAGCCCCAGCATTTT

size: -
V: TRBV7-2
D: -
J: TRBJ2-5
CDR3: CASSNGGFQETQYF
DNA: TGTGCCAGCAGCAACGGGGGTTTCCAAGAGACCCAGTACTTC

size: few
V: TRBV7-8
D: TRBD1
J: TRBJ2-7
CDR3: CASSPPLRLGGVYEQYF
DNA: TGTGCCAGCAGCCCTCCTCTTAGGTTAGGGGGCGTCTACGAGCAGTACTTC

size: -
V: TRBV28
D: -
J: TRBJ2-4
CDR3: CASRQDGNIQYF
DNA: TGTGCCAGCAGACAGGATGGAAACATTCAGTACTTC

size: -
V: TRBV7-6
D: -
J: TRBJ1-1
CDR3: CASSSSEGTEAFF
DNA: TGTGCCAGCAGCTCCTCCGAGGGAACTGAAGCTTTCTTT

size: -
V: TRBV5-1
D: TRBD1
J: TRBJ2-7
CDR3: CASSPQGTGNQRGYEQYF
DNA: TGCGCCAGCAGCCCCCAAGGGACAGGGAACCAGCGGGGCTACGAGCAGTACTTC

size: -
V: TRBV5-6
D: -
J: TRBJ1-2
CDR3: CASSLSGVFYGYTF
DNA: TGTGCCAGCAGCCTGAGCGGGGTTTTCTATGGCTACACCTTC

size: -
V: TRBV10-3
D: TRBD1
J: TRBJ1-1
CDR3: CAISVRGRSTEAFF
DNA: TGTGCCATCAGTGTGAGGGGGCGTAGCACTGAAGCTTTCTTT

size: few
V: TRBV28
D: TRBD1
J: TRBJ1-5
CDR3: CASSVRGQGINQPQHF
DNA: TGTGCCAGCAGTGTCAGGGGACAGGGGATCAATCAGCCCCAGCATTTT